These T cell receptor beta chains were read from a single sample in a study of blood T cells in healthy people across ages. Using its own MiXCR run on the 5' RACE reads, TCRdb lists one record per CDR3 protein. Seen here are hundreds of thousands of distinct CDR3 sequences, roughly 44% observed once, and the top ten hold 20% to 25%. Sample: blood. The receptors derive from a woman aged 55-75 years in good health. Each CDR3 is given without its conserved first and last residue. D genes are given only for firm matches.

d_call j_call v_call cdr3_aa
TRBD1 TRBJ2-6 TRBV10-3 AIMTGDVLT
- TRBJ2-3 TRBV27 ASSYQGVGTDTQY
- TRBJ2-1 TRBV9 ASRGANSYNEQF
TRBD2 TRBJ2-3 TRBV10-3 AIRLAGNTDTQY
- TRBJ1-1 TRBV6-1 ASSESDSGRAF
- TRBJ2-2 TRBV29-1 GAEDRSNTGELF
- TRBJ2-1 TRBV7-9 ASSLGGLNEQF
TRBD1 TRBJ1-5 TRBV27 ASSLKLLSGTDPSNQPQH
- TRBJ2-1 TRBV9 ASSVFFTGKHEQF
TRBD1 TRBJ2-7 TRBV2 ASRPPPGQGARFCEQY
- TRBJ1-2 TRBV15 ATSRENRGSYT
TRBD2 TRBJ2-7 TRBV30 AWSMSGGARYEQY
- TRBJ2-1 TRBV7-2 ASSSRGGSYNEQF
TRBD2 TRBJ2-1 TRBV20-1 SAHMLGLAETGEQF
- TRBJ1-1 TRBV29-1 SVVPGTVNTEAF
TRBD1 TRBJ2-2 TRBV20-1 SATGGADTGELF
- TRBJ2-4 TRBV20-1 SAGGIPQNIQY
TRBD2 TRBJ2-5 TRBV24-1 ATSDSPLAGGMDEQY
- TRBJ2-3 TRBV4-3 ATKREIGPDTQY
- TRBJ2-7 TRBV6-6 ASSYVGLSYEQY
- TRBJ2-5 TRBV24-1 ATSDVHSSTDEQY
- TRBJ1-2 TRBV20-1 SARDQLGVGGYT
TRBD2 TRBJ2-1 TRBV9 ASSDLAGGSYNEQF
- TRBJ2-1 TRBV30 AWSGQDIVEQF
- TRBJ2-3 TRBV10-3 AVSGGSLGTDTQY
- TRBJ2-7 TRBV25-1 ASSETAYEQY
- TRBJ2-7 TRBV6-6 ASKGGDQSKQY
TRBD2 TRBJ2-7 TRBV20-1 SARALAGYEQY
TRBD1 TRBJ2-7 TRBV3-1 ASSQGDSQLPYEQY
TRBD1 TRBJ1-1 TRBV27 ASRPLQGVTEAF
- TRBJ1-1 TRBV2 ASSVLGMNTEAF
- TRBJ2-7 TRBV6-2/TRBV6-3 ASRWTARGEQY
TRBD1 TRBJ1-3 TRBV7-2 ASSSGGSGNTIY
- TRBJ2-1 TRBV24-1 AASVGDYNEQF
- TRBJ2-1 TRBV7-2 ASSPPGGIRNEQF
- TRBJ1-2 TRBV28 ASSLVSWGYT
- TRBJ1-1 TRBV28 AVQRGGAHTEAF
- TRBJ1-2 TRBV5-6 ASSWDSSHPPLYGYT
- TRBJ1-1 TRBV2 ASSGGLRTGNTEAF
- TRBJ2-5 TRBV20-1 SAPSPRVALLKETQY
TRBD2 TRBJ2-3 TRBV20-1 SARMVGRGGPNTDTQY
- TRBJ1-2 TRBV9 ASSAKGGGSYDYT
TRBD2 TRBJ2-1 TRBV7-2 ASSLWREVSEQF
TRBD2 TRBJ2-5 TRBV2 ASSGEGPQNEQY
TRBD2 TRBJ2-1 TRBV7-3 ASSKLAGVYNEQF